What follows is one T cell receptor (beta chain) and its context. TCRdb's table, derived via immunoSEQ multiplex PCR, lists solely in-frame clones and lacks some. The top ten hold almost 5% of the sample, which has roughly 150,000 clones, around 90% seen once. The data were taken from a study of blood T cell repertoires in COVID-19. This CDR3 contains 16 residues. Losses at the gene ends were 3 bases for V and 1 base for J; bases not matched to a gene: 6. Germline V lookup: CDR1 SGDLS, CDR2 YYNGEE. The source of this sequence is a man between 18 and 35 years old with COVID-19, enrolled during active disease. Sequenced input: peripheral blood. This sequence joins TRBV9 and TRBJ2-2; 7 bases match TRBD2. The CDR3 here is CASSGPSGRNTGELFF. The CDR3 DNA reads TGTGCCAGCAGCGGACCTAGCGGAAGGAACACCGGGGAGCTGTTTTTT.